Following are 10 T cell receptor beta chains from one sample sequenced in a study of blood T cell repertoires in COVID-19. Generated by immunoSEQ multiplex PCR, the TCRdb table keeps only in-frame clones and is missing some. Of some 350,000 clones in the sample, 85% to 90% were seen once. The sequenced sample consisted of peripheral blood. The receptors were sampled from a woman in her 70s with COVID-19, enrolled during active disease.

The chain employs TRBV6-1 and TRBJ2-2; the D gene is possibly TRBD2 (6 bases). The CDR3 contains 16 residues. Germline CDR1 and CDR2: MNHNS and SASEGT. The ends were cut back, 2 bases at V and 4 bases at J, with 14 bases in the middle. In DNA, the CDR3 is TGTGCCAGCAGTGAAAGGGTAGCGGTGCCCACCGGGGAGCTGTTTTTT. This encodes CASSERVAVPTGELFF.

The chain uses TRBV4-3 and TRBJ1-2; the D gene is possibly TRBD1 (5 bases). Trimming removed 1 base at V and 3 bases at J, with 12 bases between. This CDR3 spans 15 amino acids. Germline V gene sequence: CDR1 LGHNA, CDR2 YSLEER. The CDR3 is CASSQGTRLDYGYTF. As DNA, the CDR3 is TGCGCCAGCAGCCAAGGGACAAGGTTGGACTATGGCTACACCTTC.

The chain employs TRBV5-6 and TRBJ2-7, with D perhaps matching TRBD2 (7 bases). Germline V CDR1 and CDR2: SGHDT, YYEEEE. Trimming shortened V by 0 bases and J by 1 base, and 14 bases separated the two germline ends. The CDR3 totals 16 residues. This CDR3 reads CASSLAGGQGSYEQYF. The CDR3 nucleotides are TGTGCCAGCAGCTTGGCCGGGGGGCAGGGATCCTACGAGCAGTACTTC.

This chain uses TRBV28 with TRBJ2-5, with D possibly being TRBD1 (5 bases). Germline V lookup: CDR1 MDHEN, CDR2 SYDVKM. The CDR3 is 11 amino acids. With 5 bases removed from V and 7 bases from J, the gap between germline ends came to 8 bases. The CDR3 protein is CASSQRGTQYF. The CDR3 bases are TGTGCCAGCAGTCAAAGGGGGACCCAGTACTTC. The full variable domain, completed using reference TRBV28 and TRBJ2-5, is DVKVTQSSRYLVKRTGEKVFLECVQDMDHENMFWYRQDPGLGLRLIYFSYDVKMKEKGDIPEGYSVSREKKERFSLILESASTNQTSMYLCASSQRGTQYFGPGTRLLVL.

This chain joins TRBV24-1 and TRBJ1-5; 10 nucleotides match TRBD1. Trimming cost V 4 bases and J 3 bases; bases outside gene matches: 5. This CDR3 region has 16 residues. CDR1 and CDR2 (germline): KGHDR, SFDVKD. Here the CDR3 DNA reads TGTGCCACCAGTGAAGCCGGGACAGGGGACAATCAGCCCCAGCATTTT. Its translation is CATSEAGTGDNQPQHF.

The chain couples TRBV10-3 to TRBJ1-2, with 7 bases that match TRBD1. Losses at the gene ends were 7 bases for V and 8 bases for J; bases not matched to a gene: 13. The germline V gene has CDR1 ENHRY and CDR2 SYGVKD. CDR3 size: 14 residues. CDR3 residues: CAIMGTRQGEGYTF. CDR3 bases: TGTGCCATCATGGGGACGCGACAGGGTGAAGGCTACACCTTC.

In DNA form, the CDR3 reads TGTGCCAGCAGTTACTCGAGAGCTAATGAAAAACTGTTTTTT. Translation gives CASSYSRANEKLFF. This rearrangement joins TRBV6-5 to TRBJ1-4; D is undetermined. The CDR3 is 14 residues long. V was trimmed by 0 bases and J by 3 bases, leaving 5 bases between them. Germline lookup yields CDR1 MNHEY and CDR2 SVGAGI.

The chain uses TRBV6-5 and TRBJ2-7; TRBD1 matches at 11 bases. The V gene end was trimmed by 6 bases and the J gene end by 5 bases; junction bases not matched to a gene: 3. The CDR3 runs to 13 residues. Per the germline V gene, CDR1 is MNHEY and CDR2 is SVGAGI. The CDR3 nucleotides are TGTGCCAGCAGCGGACAGGGGGCTGACGAGCAGTACTTC. Translation gives CASSGQGADEQYF.

As concerns this clone: Distinct nucleotide sequences in the sample also encode this CDR3. J is TRBJ2-7 and V is TRBV5-1, with a weak D call TRBD1 (5 bases). The CDR3 sequence is 14 residues long. Trimming shortened V by 0 bases and J by 1 base, and 8 bases separated the two germline ends. From germline, CDR1 is SGHRS and CDR2 YFSETQ. The CDR3 sequence is CASSLGQGSYEQYF. The CDR3 DNA sequence: TGCGCCAGCAGCTTGGGGCAGGGTTCCTACGAGCAGTACTTC.

This clone was recorded once. This chain uses TRBV19 with TRBJ1-5, with 10 bases fitting TRBD1. Trimming cost V 7 bases and J 7 bases; bases outside gene matches: 10. There are 15 residues in the CDR3. In germline, CDR1 is LNHDA, CDR2 SQIVND (reference sequence). CDR3 region: CASTIRGTGEQPQHF. DNA of the CDR3: TGTGCCAGTACCATAAGGGGGACAGGGGAACAGCCCCAGCATTTT.